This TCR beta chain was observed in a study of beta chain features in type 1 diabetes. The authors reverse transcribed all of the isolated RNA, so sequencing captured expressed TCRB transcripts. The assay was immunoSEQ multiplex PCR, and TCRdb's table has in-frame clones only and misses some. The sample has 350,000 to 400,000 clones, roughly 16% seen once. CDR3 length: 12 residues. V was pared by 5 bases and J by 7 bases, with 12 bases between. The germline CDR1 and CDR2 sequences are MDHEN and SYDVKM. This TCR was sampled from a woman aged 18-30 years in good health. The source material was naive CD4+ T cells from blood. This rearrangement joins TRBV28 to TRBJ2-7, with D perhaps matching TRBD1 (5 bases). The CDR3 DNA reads TGTGCCAGCAGTACCAAGACAGAGGAGCAGTACTTC. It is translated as CASSTKTEEQYF.